This entry concerns a single T cell receptor (beta chain). The sample originates from a study of blood T cell repertoires in COVID-19. In the study overall: There were acute and convalescent COVID-19 samples, and they came from the United States, Italy and Spain. The cDNA or gDNA used as material had been derived from T cells, B-cell-depleted T cells, or PBMCs.

As originally analysed: Using reference gene primer amplification, nucleated cell counts were estimated. The protocol was immunoSEQ multiplex PCR, while the TCRdb copy is restricted to in-frame clones and leaves out a portion. The V and J calls and clone size were taken over from that table, and D and trimming were inferred from the DNA. The table includes over 13,000 clones, around 91% detected once. Looked up from germline, CDR1 is LNHDA and CDR2 is SQIVND (reference sequence). Trimming at V came to 6 bases and at J to 5 bases, leaving 15 bases not matched to a gene. The CDR3 is made up of 17 amino acids.

This receptor was obtained from a human donor in a cohort sampled during active COVID-19. The sequenced sample was peripheral blood. This rearrangement joins TRBV19 to TRBJ2-2, with 7 positions matching TRBD1. Written as DNA, the CDR3 is TGTGCCAGTAGAAGCCCCAACAGGGGATGGATAACCGGGGAGCTGTTTTTT. This encodes CASRSPNRGWITGELFF.